This TCR beta chain appears in the sequencing data of a study of T cells in Graves' hyperthyroidism and ophthalmopathy (dated by TCRdb to the late 2010s). With regard to the full study: Peripheral blood was collected at initial diagnosis, before any treatment. Prospective prediction of ophthalmopathy was tested in an independent validation cohort consisting of 18 to 20 hyperthyroidism patients and around 17 patients who later progressed to ophthalmopathy. After blood sampling, hyperthyroidism patients were treated with methimazole at a starting dose of 30 mg daily, and ophthalmopathy patients were treated with high-dose intravenous methylprednisolone. In addition, the study compared T-cell repertoires in thyroid tissue and in blood from six Graves' hyperthyroidism patients. TCR Vbeta CDR3 sequencing of 130 to 150 peripheral blood samples (43 ophthalmopathy, 75 to 85 hyperthyroidism and about 17 progressor patients) is reported in the paper. For training and testing, the roughly 97 patients in the discovery cohort were randomly divided in a 7:3 ratio. To identify distinguishing TCR V-J signatures, a discovery cohort of around 100 patients was used, comprising 43 with Graves' ophthalmopathy and some 60 with stable Graves' hyperthyroidism.

What the study reported, not specific to this receptor: Sample size was not statistically predetermined, and investigators were not blinded to group allocation. Most expanded thyroid clonotypes (frequency above 0.001) were also detected in blood, a finding suggesting that blood repertoires may reflect thyroid immune responses. In validation, progression to ophthalmopathy was predicted by the model with around 70% sensitivity and just over 72% specificity, a median of about 6.8 months before onset. A model built on a 13 V-J signature distinguished ophthalmopathy from stable hyperthyroidism, reaching around 90% sensitivity and around 81% specificity in cross-validation and 80%/75% in testing.

Relative to germline, V is missing 0 bases and J is missing 3 bases, with 7 bases of the junction outside any gene match. From its cysteine to its phenylalanine, the CDR3 spans 15 amino acids. This entry keeps only the CDR3 DNA: 45 bases, framed from base 1. Taken from the germline V gene (reference sequence), the CDR1 and CDR2 loops are DFQATT and SNEGSKA. Stable Graves' hyperthyroidism was defined as no progression to ophthalmopathy during 18 months of follow-up. Hyperthyroidism patients were newly diagnosed, with disease duration under 2 months, and aged 18 to 65 years. Any patient with an uncontrolled infection, another autoimmune disease, pregnancy or lactation was excluded. Diagnoses relied on clinical symptoms, serum thyroxine and TRAb, thyroid ultrasound and orbital computed tomography. PBMCs were isolated from about 10 ml of fresh peripheral blood by Ficoll-Paque density gradient centrifugation. Total RNA was extracted with Trizol reagent, and quality was checked on an Agilent 2100 Bioanalyzer.

The TCR beta CDR3 regions were amplified from the RNA transcripts. The first round of RT-PCR for the TCR CDR3 was performed with the HTBI primer set and the Qiagen OneStep RT-PCR kit. Libraries were constructed in a second round of multiplex PCR, after which size selection and purification were carried out. Paired-end sequencing of the libraries was performed with 100 bp reads on an Illumina HiSeq2000. From the authors' description of their analysis: Raw data were processed with SOAPnuke, discarding reads with adapters, uncalled bases, mean Phred below 15, or no exact constant-primer or identifier match. High-quality paired reads were merged with COPE v1.2.5, and unique nucleotide sequences were defined as clonotypes. Clonotypes were aligned to IMGT TRBV, TRBD and TRBJ reference segments using MiTCR v1.1. The analysis was restricted to V-J combinations with a frequency above 0.0001, which together covered roughly 99% of the repertoires. A TCS score was defined as the ratio of F50 (clonal expansion) to E x V (chaos), with BLOSUM62-based TCRdist applied between CDR3 peptides within each V-J. Welch's t-statistics and random forest reduced roughly 500 V-J features to some 14, which were used in a naive Bayes classifier (R e1071). TCRdb handled the public reads itself, with Q25 trimming in fastp and clone calling in MiXCR, and kept productive beta chains. Rows matching on CDR3 protein sequence are summarized as one entry with the most common DNA and genes. What appears here as the V and J calls and clone size reflects TCRdb's work, not the paper's. Present in this sample are 600,000 to 900,000 distinct CDR3 sequences, roughly 17% of which were seen just once. The biggest ten clones account for around 8% of the sample.

With respect to this clonotype: Its recognized antigen is unknown. Base qualities are missing; no much larger clone stands one base away.

Recombination connected TRBV20-1 to TRBJ2-7, with 8 bases aligning to TRBD2. This TCR was sampled from a man younger than 30 with Graves' hyperthyroidism. Sequenced input: blood. CDR3 sequence: CSARESPGGSYEQYF. The DNA sequence follows: TGCAGTGCTAGAGAGTCGCCGGGAGGGAGCTACGAGCAGTACTTC.